These 18 T cell receptor beta chains share one sample of origin, sequenced in a study of cytomegalovirus exposure and HLA in healthy donors (dated by TCRdb to the late 2010s). Library construction relied on the immunoSEQ multiplex PCR assay. A mixture of 60 forward primers for TCR Vbeta segments and 13 reverse primers for TCR Jbeta segments was used in the multiplex PCR. Imported from immuneACCESS, the table was reduced by TCRdb to in-frame sequences with V and J called. These copies leave out some clones; in studies compared against another copy, an unresolved V gene accounts for under half, and the cause of the remainder is not known. The sample table records around 130,000 clones; 70% to 75% of these occur just once. The biggest ten clones account for approximately 1.6% of the sample. The source material was PBMCs. The receptors derive from a woman aged 25-40 years in good health and CMV-seronegative.

The V call is TRBV27, the J call TRBJ2-2, with D perhaps TRBD1 (6 bases). Trimming cost V 2 bases and J 0 bases, with 7 bases left between them. CDR1 is MNHEY, CDR2 SMNVEV, per germline (reference sequence). The CDR3 has 15 amino acids. The CDR3 reads CASSLAGANTGELFF. The CDR3 nucleotides read TGTGCCAGCAGTTTAGCAGGGGCGAACACCGGGGAGCTGTTTTTT.

This clone was detected only a few times. The rearrangement links TRBV5-4 to TRBJ1-4; D possibly corresponds to TRBD1 (5 bases). The CDR3 is made up of 15 amino acids. V was clipped by 3 bases and J by 0 bases, with 9 bases between them. Germline values: CDR1 SGHNT, CDR2 YYREEE (reference sequence). The CDR3 DNA sequence: TGTGCCAGCAGCTCCAAGGGGACAACTAATGAAAAACTGTTTTTT. Translated, it gives CASSSKGTTNEKLFF.

The chain uses TRBV19 and TRBJ2-2; D unresolved. Trimming left V 4 bases short and J 4 bases short, with 4 bases between. Germline values: CDR1 LNHDA, CDR2 SQIVND (reference sequence). The CDR3 is 12 amino acids. As DNA, the CDR3 is TGTGCCAGTAGTACCATCACCGGGGAGCTGTTTTTT. It codes for CASSTITGELFF.

The genes are TRBV28 and TRBJ1-1; D perhaps matches TRBD1 (5 bases). V lost 3 bases, J lost 1 base, and 15 bases lay in between. This CDR3 contains 16 residues. The germline gives CDR1 MDHEN, CDR2 SYDVKM. CDR3 sequence: CASSFGGLGRNTEAFF. Here the CDR3 DNA reads TGTGCCAGCAGTTTCGGGGGACTGGGTCGGAACACTGAAGCTTTCTTT. Full variable domain (outside the CDR3, taken from reference TRBV28 and TRBJ1-1): DVKVTQSSRYLVKRTGEKVFLECVQDMDHENMFWYRQDPGLGLRLIYFSYDVKMKEKGDIPEGYSVSREKKERFSLILESASTNQTSMYLCASSFGGLGRNTEAFFGQGTRLTVV.

This clone was detected only once. The DNA for the CDR3 is TGCGCCAGCAGCTTGTCACAGGGCGTGTGGACCCAGTACTTC. Protein product: CASSLSQGVWTQYF. This chain joins TRBV5-1 and TRBJ2-5; D possibly corresponds to TRBD1 (6 bases). Germline-derived CDR1 and CDR2 are SGHRS and YFSETQ. There are 14 residues in the CDR3. Trimming took off 1 base at V and 7 bases at J, with 14 bases between the two ends.

The CDR3 loop reads CASSYPMTGSEAFF. CDR3 nucleotides: TGTGCCAGCAGTTACCCTATGACAGGGTCTGAAGCTTTCTTT. The chain links TRBV6-6 to TRBJ1-1, with 7 positions matching TRBD1. CDR1 is MNHNY, CDR2 SVGAGI, per germline (reference sequence). The V segment lost 2 bases and the J segment 6 bases; nucleotides outside the gene matches: 6. The CDR3 is 14 residues long.

The chain employs TRBV5-1 and TRBJ2-4; 9 bases are shared with TRBD1. The germline V gene has CDR1 SGHRS and CDR2 YFSETQ. The V gene end was trimmed by 4 bases and the J gene end by 3 bases; junction bases not matched to a gene: 11. The length of the CDR3 is 17 residues. This CDR3 is CASSISGQGLGKNIQYF. The CDR3 nucleotides are TGCGCCAGCAGCATCTCGGGACAGGGTCTTGGCAAAAACATTCAGTACTTC.

This clone has only a few counts. The chain is built from TRBV18 and TRBJ1-4; 8 bases line up with TRBD1. This CDR3 has 14 residues. V lost 6 bases and J lost 2; bases outside the gene matches: 2. In germline, CDR1 is KGHSH, CDR2 LQKENI. CDR3 DNA: TGTGCCAGCTCGCGACAGGGGACTAATGAAAAACTGTTTTTT. It translates to CASSRQGTNEKLFF. Drawing the rest from reference TRBV18 and TRBJ1-4, the complete variable domain is NAGVMQNPRHLVRRRGQEARLRCSPMKGHSHVYWYRQLPEEGLKFMVYLQKENIIDESGMPKERFSAEFPKEGPSILRIQQVVRGDSAAYFCASSRQGTNEKLFFGSGTQLSVL.

V usage is TRBV7-3 and J usage is TRBJ2-5; TRBD1 matches 7 bases. CDR1 SGHTA and CDR2 FQGTGA come from the germline V gene. This CDR3 has 13 residues. Germline trimming cut 3 bases from V and 5 bases from J; bases unmatched to any gene: 3. In DNA, the CDR3 is TGTGCCAGCAGCTTCACCAGGGGGGAGACCCAGTACTTC. Translation gives CASSFTRGETQYF.

The chain carries TRBV28 and TRBJ1-2; unclear D gene. Germline CDR1 MDHEN, CDR2 SYDVKM. V lost 8 bases to trimming and J lost 2 bases, with 9 bases between them. The CDR3 covers 12 residues. CDR3 loop: CASCPQNYGYTF. CDR3 DNA sequence: TGTGCCAGCTGCCCCCAGAACTATGGCTACACCTTC.

The chain is built from TRBV6-6 and TRBJ1-1; 7 positions agree with TRBD1. V lost 8 bases, J lost 7 bases, and 10 bases stayed unmatched. Per germline, CDR1 MNHNY and CDR2 SVGAGI (reference sequence). This CDR3 region has 13 residues. The CDR3 DNA reads TGTGCCAGCTCCCGGGACAGAACTATTGAAGCTTTCTTT. Amino acids: CASSRDRTIEAFF.

The rearrangement joins TRBV6-6 to TRBJ2-7; 7 nucleotides match TRBD2. Trimming at V came to 3 bases and at J to 3 bases, leaving 8 bases not matched to a gene. Germline loops: CDR1 MNHNY, CDR2 SVGAGI (reference sequence). CDR3 length: 15 residues. DNA of the CDR3: TGTGCCAGCAGTTATAGGGCGCGCGGGGGCTACGAGCAGTACTTC. Its protein is CASSYRARGGYEQYF.

This chain uses TRBV20-1 with TRBJ2-3; D remains ambiguous. Germline CDR1 reads DFQATT; CDR2 reads SNEGSKA (reference sequence). V lost 6 bases, J lost 5 bases, and 9 bases lay in between. The CDR3 loop spans 11 amino acids. The DNA for the CDR3 is TGCAGTGCAGCCCCCCAAGATACGCAGTATTTT. Encoded protein: CSAAPQDTQYF.

The chain carries TRBV5-8 and TRBJ1-3; a weak D match, TRBD1 (6 bases). V was pared by 1 base and J by 7 bases, with 6 bases between. Germline V gene sequence: CDR1 SGHTS, CDR2 YDEGEE. The CDR3 runs to 12 residues. CDR3: CASSLRGNTIYF. CDR3 nucleotide sequence: TGTGCCAGCAGCTTGAGGGGGAACACCATATATTTT.

The chain is built from TRBV9 and TRBJ1-2, with 7 bases identical to TRBD1. Per germline, CDR1 SGDLS and CDR2 YYNGEE. The CDR3 has 15 amino acids. Trimming removed 0 bases from V and 9 bases from J; junction bases left unmatched: 11. The CDR3 bases are TGTGCCAGCAGCGTAGCGGAGGGGGCGTCTGGAAGCTACACCTTC. Translation gives CASSVAEGASGSYTF.

The chain joins TRBV28 to TRBJ2-7; D may be TRBD2 (5 bases). CDR1 is MDHEN and CDR2 is SYDVKM in the germline V gene. V shed 5 bases and J shed 2 bases, with 10 bases lying between them. This CDR3 is 13 amino acids long. The CDR3 here is CASSTGVPYEQYV. In DNA, the CDR3 is TGTGCCAGCAGTACCGGGGTTCCCTACGAGCAGTACGTC.

The V and J genes are TRBV4-2 and TRBJ2-5, with D possibly TRBD1 on 6 matching bases. The V end was cut by 2 bases, the J end by 4 bases, with 11 bases between. The CDR3 runs 14 residues. Germline CDR1 LGHNA, CDR2 YNFKEQ. CDR3 amino acids: CASSQTGPGETQYF. The CDR3 DNA follows: TGTGCCAGCAGCCAAACAGGGCCGGGAGAGACCCAGTACTTC.

The chain has TRBV6-9 and TRBJ2-2; D may be TRBD1 (6 bases). The CDR3 runs to 17 residues. Germline CDR1 reads MNHGY; CDR2 reads SVAAGI. Trimming stripped 5 bases from V and 1 base from J, with 17 bases between. The chain's CDR3 is CASSRKDREMNTGELFF. CDR3 nucleotides: TGTGCCAGCAGTCGAAAGGACAGAGAAATGAACACCGGGGAGCTGTTTTTT.